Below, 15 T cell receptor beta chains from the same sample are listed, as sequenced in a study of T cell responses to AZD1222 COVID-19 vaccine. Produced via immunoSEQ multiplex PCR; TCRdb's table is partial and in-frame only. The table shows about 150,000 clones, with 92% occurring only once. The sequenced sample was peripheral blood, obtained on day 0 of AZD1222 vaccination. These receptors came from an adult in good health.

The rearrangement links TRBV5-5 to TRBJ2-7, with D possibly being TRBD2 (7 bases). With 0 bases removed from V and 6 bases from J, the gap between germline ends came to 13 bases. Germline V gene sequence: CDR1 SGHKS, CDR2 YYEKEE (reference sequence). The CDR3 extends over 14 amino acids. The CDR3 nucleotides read TGTGCCAGCAGCTTGGCGGGGGGCAGGGGCGAGCAGTACTTC. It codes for CASSLAGGRGEQYF.

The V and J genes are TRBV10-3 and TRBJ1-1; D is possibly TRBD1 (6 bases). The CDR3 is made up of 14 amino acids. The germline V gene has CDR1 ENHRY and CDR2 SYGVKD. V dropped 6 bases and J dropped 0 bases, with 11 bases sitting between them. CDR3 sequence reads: CAISRDNMNTEAFF. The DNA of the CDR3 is TGTGCCATCAGCAGGGACAACATGAACACTGAAGCTTTCTTT.

The DNA of the CDR3 is TGCGCCAGCAGCTTGGCGACAGGGGGTAACGAGCAGTACTTC. Translating it yields CASSLATGGNEQYF. This chain connects TRBV5-1 to TRBJ2-7; 9 nucleotides align to TRBD1. Germline V CDR1 and CDR2: SGHRS, YFSETQ. V shed 0 bases, J shed 5 bases, and the junction held 3 bases outside the gene matches. The CDR3 runs to 14 residues.

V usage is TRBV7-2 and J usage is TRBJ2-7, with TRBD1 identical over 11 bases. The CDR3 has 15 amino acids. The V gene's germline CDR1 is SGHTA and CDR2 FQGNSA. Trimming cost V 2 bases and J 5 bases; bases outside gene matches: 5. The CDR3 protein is CASSLLGQGVHEQYF. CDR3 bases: TGTGCCAGCAGCTTATTGGGACAGGGGGTGCACGAGCAGTACTTC.

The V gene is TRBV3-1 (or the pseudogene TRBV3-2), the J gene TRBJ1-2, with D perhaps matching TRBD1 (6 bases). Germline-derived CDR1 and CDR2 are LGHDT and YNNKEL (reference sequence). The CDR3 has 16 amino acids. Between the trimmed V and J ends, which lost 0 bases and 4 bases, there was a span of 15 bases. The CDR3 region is CASSQEGHSPGYGYTF. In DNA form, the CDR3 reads TGTGCCAGCAGCCAAGAGGGACATTCCCCTGGCTATGGCTACACCTTC.

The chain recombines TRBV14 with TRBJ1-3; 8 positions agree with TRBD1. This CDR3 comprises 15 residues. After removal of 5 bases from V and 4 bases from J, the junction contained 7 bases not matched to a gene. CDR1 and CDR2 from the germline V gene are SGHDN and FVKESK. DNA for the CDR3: TGTGCCAGCAGCTCCCAGGGGGCAAGGGGAAACACCATATATTTT. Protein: CASSSQGARGNTIYF.

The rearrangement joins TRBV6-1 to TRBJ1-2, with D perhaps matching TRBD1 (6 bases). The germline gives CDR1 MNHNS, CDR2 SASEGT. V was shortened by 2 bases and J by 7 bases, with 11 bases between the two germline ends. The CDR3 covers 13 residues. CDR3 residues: CASSESGGPGYTF. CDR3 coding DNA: TGTGCCAGCAGTGAATCCGGGGGGCCTGGCTACACCTTC.

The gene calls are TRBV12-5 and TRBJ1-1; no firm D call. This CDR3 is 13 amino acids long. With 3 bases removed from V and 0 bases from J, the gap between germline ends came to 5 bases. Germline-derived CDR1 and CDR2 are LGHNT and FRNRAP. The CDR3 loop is CASGFGLNTEAFF. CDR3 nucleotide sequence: TGTGCTAGTGGTTTCGGGCTGAACACTGAAGCTTTCTTT.

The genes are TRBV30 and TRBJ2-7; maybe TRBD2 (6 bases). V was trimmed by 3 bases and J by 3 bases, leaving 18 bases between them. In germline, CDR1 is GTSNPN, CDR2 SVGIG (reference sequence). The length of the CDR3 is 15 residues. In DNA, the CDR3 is TGTGCCTGGAGCGGAACTAGCCGAGCCTTCTACGAGCAGTACTTC. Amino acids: CAWSGTSRAFYEQYF.

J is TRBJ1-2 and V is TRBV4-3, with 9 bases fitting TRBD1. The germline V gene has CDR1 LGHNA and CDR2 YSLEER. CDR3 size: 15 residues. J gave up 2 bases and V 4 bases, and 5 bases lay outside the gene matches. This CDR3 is CASSPPGTGNYGYTF. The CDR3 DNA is TGCGCCAGCAGCCCTCCGGGGACAGGGAACTATGGCTACACCTTC.

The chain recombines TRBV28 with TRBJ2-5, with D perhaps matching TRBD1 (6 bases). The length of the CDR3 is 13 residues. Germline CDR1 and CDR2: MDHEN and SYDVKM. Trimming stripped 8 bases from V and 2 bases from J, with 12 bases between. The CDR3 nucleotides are TGTGCCAGCTGGGGGCGGAGTCAAGAGACCCAGTACTTC. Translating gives CASWGRSQETQYF. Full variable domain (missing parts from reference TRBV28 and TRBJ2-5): DVKVTQSSRYLVKRTGEKVFLECVQDMDHENMFWYRQDPGLGLRLIYFSYDVKMKEKGDIPEGYSVSREKKERFSLILESASTNQTSMYLCASWGRSQETQYFGPGTRLLVL.

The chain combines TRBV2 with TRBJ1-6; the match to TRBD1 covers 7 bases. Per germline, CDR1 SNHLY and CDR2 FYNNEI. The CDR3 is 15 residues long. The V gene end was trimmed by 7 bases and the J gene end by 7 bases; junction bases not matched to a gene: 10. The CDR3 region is CASIGRQGENSPLHF. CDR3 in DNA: TGTGCCAGCATCGGTCGACAGGGAGAGAATTCACCCCTCCACTTT.

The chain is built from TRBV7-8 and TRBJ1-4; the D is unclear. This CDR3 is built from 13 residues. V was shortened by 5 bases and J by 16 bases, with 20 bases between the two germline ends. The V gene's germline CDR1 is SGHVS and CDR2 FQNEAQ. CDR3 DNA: TGTGCCAGCAGCACCGGGTCTTACGGGGATAGGTTTTTT. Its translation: CASSTGSYGDRFF.

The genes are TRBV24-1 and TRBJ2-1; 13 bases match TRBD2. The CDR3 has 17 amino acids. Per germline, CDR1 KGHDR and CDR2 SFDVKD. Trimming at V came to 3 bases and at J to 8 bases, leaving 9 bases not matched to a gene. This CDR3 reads CATSDRGLAGVSHEQFF. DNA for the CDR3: TGTGCCACCAGTGATCGTGGACTAGCGGGAGTAAGCCATGAGCAGTTCTTC.

CDR3 amino acids: CASSGTKTSGSNLRSYNEQFF. DNA for the CDR3: TGTGCCAGCAGCGGAACCAAGACTAGCGGGAGTAATTTACGCTCCTACAATGAGCAGTTCTTC. This rearrangement joins TRBV9 to TRBJ2-1; 12 nucleotides agree with TRBD2. The CDR3 sequence is 21 residues long. CDR1 is SGDLS, CDR2 YYNGEE, per germline. V trimming: 3 bases; J trimming: 0 bases; junction bases outside the gene matches: 16.